The clone carrying this T cell receptor beta chain was counted only a few times. Antigen specificity is unknown. The data were taken from a study of CD8+ T cells in alopecia areata. Study as a whole: Tofacitinib exposure lasted 6 to 18 months, followed by 6 months off drug. General study findings and limits: Patients shared TCRs less clearly than mice did, possibly for HLA-related reasons.

Per germline, CDR1 LNHDA and CDR2 SQIVND (reference sequence). V dropped 7 bases and J dropped 4 bases, with 5 bases sitting between them. The length of the CDR3 is 11 residues. cDNA reverse transcribed from extracted RNA served as the sequencing template. Profiling relied on immunoSEQ multiplex PCR, and the TCRdb table lists in-frame clones only, not all of them. Of under 300,000 clones in the sample, roughly two thirds were seen once. Both peripheral blood and punch biopsies of lesional scalp skin were obtained from patients who had alopecia areata. The sample here was CD4+ T cells sorted from blood, taken at week 0. V is TRBV19 and J is TRBJ1-3; D gene unclear. This clonotype was sampled from a human donor with alopecia areata. This CDR3 reads CASIRGNTIYF. CDR3 nucleotide sequence: TGTGCCAGTATTCGAGGAAACACCATATATTTT.